This T cell receptor (beta chain) comes out of a study of blood T cell repertoires in COVID-19. This clone was observed at least ten times. TCRdb keeps only in-frame clones here, not all; method: immunoSEQ multiplex PCR. The table includes under 500,000 clones, around 89% detected once. The CDR3 extends over 14 amino acids. The V gene lost 7 bases and the J gene lost 6 bases, with 16 bases spanning the gap. Germline values: CDR1 MNHEY, CDR2 SMNVEV (reference sequence). This chain connects TRBV27 to TRBJ2-4, with a tentative D call TRBD1 (6 bases). The TCR was taken from a woman aged 25 to 45 with acute or convalescent COVID-19. The sample comprised peripheral blood. The CDR3 loop reads CASTPAGATNIQYF. The CDR3 nucleotides read TGTGCCAGCACGCCCGCAGGGGCGACAAACATTCAGTACTTC.